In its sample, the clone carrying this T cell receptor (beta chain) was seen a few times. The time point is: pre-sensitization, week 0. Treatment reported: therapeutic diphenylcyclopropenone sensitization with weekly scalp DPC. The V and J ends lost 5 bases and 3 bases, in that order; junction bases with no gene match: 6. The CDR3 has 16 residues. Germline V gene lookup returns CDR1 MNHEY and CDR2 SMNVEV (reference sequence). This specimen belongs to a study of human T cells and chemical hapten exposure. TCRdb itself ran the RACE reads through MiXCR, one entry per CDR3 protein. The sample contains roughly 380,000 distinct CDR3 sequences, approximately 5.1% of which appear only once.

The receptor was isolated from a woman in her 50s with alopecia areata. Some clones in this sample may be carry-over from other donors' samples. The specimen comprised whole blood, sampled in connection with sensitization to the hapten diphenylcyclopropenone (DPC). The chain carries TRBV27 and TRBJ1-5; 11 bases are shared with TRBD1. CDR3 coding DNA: TGTGCCAGCAGTCCCGGGACAGGGGGTTACAATCAGCCCCAGCATTTT. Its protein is CASSPGTGGYNQPQHF.